The sequence of this T cell receptor beta chain was determined in a study of PD-L1 blockade in urothelial cancer. Every PCR was spiked with synthetic TCR analog templates. TCRdb's table, derived via immunoSEQ multiplex PCR, lists solely in-frame clones and lacks some. The sample consists of tens of thousands of clones, roughly 81% of them appearing once. The time point was: peripheral blood 6 weeks after treatment start. This clone was recorded only once. Sequenced material: PBMCs, taken around atezolizumab (anti-PD-L1) treatment. The sequence derives from a man between 65 and 80 years old with urothelial cancer.

The CDR3 reads CASSLGQGPHYGYTF. The CDR3 DNA reads as TGCGCCAGCAGCTTGGGACAGGGTCCTCACTATGGCTACACCTTC. The chain recombines TRBV5-1 with TRBJ1-2; 7 bases are shared with TRBD1. CDR1 SGHRS and CDR2 YFSETQ come from the germline V gene. This CDR3 region has 15 residues. V shed 0 bases, J shed 3 bases, and the junction held 5 bases outside the gene matches.